The T cell receptor beta chain described here comes from a study of cytomegalovirus exposure and HLA in healthy donors. On the study more broadly: Some 90 million unique TCRs from HLA-typed donors were held in an early data release.

Study conclusions and caveats: Researchers reported from a later analysis that most CMV-associated TCR beta chains appeared HLA-restricted. Relative to equally common others, HLA-associated TCR beta chains showed greater clonal expansion in a later analysis. More than 15,000 TCR beta sequences were associated with HLA alleles at 0.05 false discovery rate in a later analysis.

Germline V gives CDR1 MNHNY, CDR2 SVGAGI (reference sequence). J was trimmed by 2 bases and V by 8 bases; bases with no gene match: 9. This CDR3 spans 15 amino acids. On this clone: As yet, its antigen is unknown.

The PCR had 60 Vbeta and 13 Jbeta primers. Some clones are missing from TCRdb's copy, which holds only in-frame ones; the method was immunoSEQ multiplex PCR. In total, the table holds about 74,000 clones. The V and J genes are TRBV6-6 and TRBJ1-1; the match to TRBD1 covers 9 bases. Material: PBMCs. The clonotype comes from a female donor in good health and CMV-seropositive. CDR3 amino acids: CASSMTGGLNTEAFF. The CDR3 nucleotides are TGTGCCAGCTCAATGACAGGGGGGCTCAACACTGAAGCTTTCTTT.